Here is one TCR beta chain with its context. The antigen remains unidentified. The CDR3 is made up of 15 amino acids. The study made its TRB cDNA libraries by 5' RACE, adding UMI labels. Reanalyzing the 5' RACE reads, TCRdb keeps one entry per CDR3 protein, without DNA. This sample carries tens of thousands of distinct CDR3 sequences, with roughly 0.5% going to the ten biggest clones. The sample originates from a study of CXCR3-negative and CXCR3-positive naive CD8 T cells. Broader study findings: Higher TRB CDR3 hydrophobicity marked CXCR3-positive naive cells relative to CXCR3-negative naive cells.

The rearrangement uses TRBV12-3 or TRBV12-4 and TRBJ2-3; TCRdb designates TRBD2, a call that cannot be tested without DNA. Sequenced sample: naive CXCR3+ CD8+ T cells from blood. Subset: CD45RO-CCR7+CD27+CD95- naive CD8+ T cells expressing CXCR3 (TNR3+). The sequence was collected from a human donor in good health. Some clones in this sample may be carry-over from other donors' samples. This chain's CDR3 is CASSWPSGSTDTQYF.